Below, 20 T cell receptor beta chains from the same sample are listed, as sequenced in a study of shared T cell receptors in the human thymus. Clones were read by immunoSEQ multiplex PCR, and TCRdb kept only the in-frame ones, dropping some. This table has 500,000 to 550,000 clones, 75% to 85% appearing once. In addition, the sample was reused for a study of human thymus T cells.

The sequenced material came from thymocytes. Receptor source: a boy less than two years old with a congenital heart defect.

The chain is built from TRBV18 and TRBJ2-7, with 7 bases lining up with TRBD2. The germline V gene encodes CDR1 KGHSH and CDR2 LQKENI. The trim removed 3 bases at V and 7 bases at J, leaving 12 bases unmatched. There are 15 residues in the CDR3. In DNA form, the CDR3 reads TGTGCCAGCTCACCCAGGGCCTCACCGGGAGGAGAGCAGTACTTC. This translates into CASSPRASPGGEQYF. The entire variable domain, with the rest obtained from reference TRBV18 and TRBJ2-7, is as follows: NAGVMQNPRHLVRRRGQEARLRCSPMKGHSHVYWYRQLPEEGLKFMVYLQKENIIDESGMPKERFSAEFPKEGPSILRIQQVVRGDSAAYFCASSPRASPGGEQYFGPGTRLTVT.

J is TRBJ2-7 and V is TRBV28; a possible D gene is TRBD2 (6 bases). V was clipped by 2 bases and J by 5 bases, with 13 bases between them. This CDR3 has 14 amino acids. Germline V gene sequence: CDR1 MDHEN, CDR2 SYDVKM. CDR3 residues: CASSLAREVDEQYF. The CDR3, as DNA: TGTGCCAGCAGTTTAGCGAGGGAGGTCGACGAGCAGTACTTC.

The genes are TRBV12-5 and TRBJ2-7; 9 bases match TRBD2. Trimming at V came to 3 bases and at J to 0 bases, leaving 6 bases not matched to a gene. CDR1 and CDR2 (germline): LGHNT, FRNRAP. The CDR3 has 16 residues. The DNA of the CDR3 is TGTGCTAGTGGTTTCCCTAGCGGGACCAACTCCTACGAGCAGTACTTC. Translating it yields CASGFPSGTNSYEQYF.

This clone has a single count. V gene TRBV29-1 combines with J gene TRBJ2-7; 8 nucleotides agree with TRBD2. The CDR3 sequence is 14 residues long. The germline V gene encodes CDR1 SQVTM and CDR2 ANQGSEA. The V gene end was trimmed by 4 bases and the J gene end by 0 bases; junction bases not matched to a gene: 5. The CDR3 DNA is TGCAGCGTTGGACTAGCGAAACTCTCCTACGAGCAGTACTTC. This encodes CSVGLAKLSYEQYF.

The chain is built from TRBV29-1 and TRBJ2-3; 7 bases align to TRBD2. Germline V gene lookup returns CDR1 SQVTM and CDR2 ANQGSEA. The junction had 7 bases not matched to a gene; V was cut back by 6 bases and J by 4 bases. This CDR3 comprises 13 residues. The CDR3 reads CSVHGRPPDTQYF. The CDR3 coding sequence is TGCAGCGTGCACGGGAGGCCCCCAGATACGCAGTATTTT.

V is TRBV11-2 and J is TRBJ2-5; 8 bases align to TRBD1. Germline values: CDR1 SGHAT, CDR2 FQNNGV. The CDR3 spans 15 residues. V lost 1 base and J lost 5; bases outside the gene matches: 6. CDR3 sequence reads: CASSLVQGAGETQYF. For the CDR3, the DNA is TGTGCCAGCAGCTTAGTTCAGGGGGCGGGGGAGACCCAGTACTTC.

V is TRBV11-2 and J is TRBJ2-7; TRBD2 agrees at 7 bases. V shed 6 bases, J shed 0 bases, and the junction held 17 bases outside the gene matches. The germline gives CDR1 SGHAT, CDR2 FQNNGV. CDR3 length: 18 amino acids. The CDR3 DNA follows: TGTGCCAGCAGTACTCCGTGGAGGCAGGGAGGGAGCTCCTACGAGCAGTACTTC. It yields the protein CASSTPWRQGGSSYEQYF.

This clone was detected only a few times. This chain connects TRBV18 to TRBJ2-7, with 7 bases lining up with TRBD1. Per germline, CDR1 KGHSH and CDR2 LQKENI. V lost 3 bases to trimming and J lost 2 bases; unmatched junction nucleotides: 4. CDR3 size: 14 residues. This CDR3 is CASSPPGTAYEQYF. The CDR3 DNA is TGTGCCAGCTCACCCCCGGGGACAGCCTACGAGCAGTACTTC.

The gene calls are TRBV11-2 and TRBJ2-7; D is perhaps TRBD2 (6 bases). V gave up 1 base and J gave up 4 bases, with 20 bases separating them. Germline V gene lookup returns CDR1 SGHAT and CDR2 FQNNGV. The CDR3 runs 17 residues. CDR3 residues: CASSLASGDFLPYEQYF. The CDR3 DNA is TGTGCCAGCAGCTTAGCTAGTGGGGACTTTCTCCCATACGAGCAGTACTTC.

The chain is built from TRBV4-2 and TRBJ2-1, with 12 bases aligning to TRBD2. Germline CDR1 is LGHNA and CDR2 is YNFKEQ. V shed 1 base and J 6 bases; nucleotides not matched to a gene: 13. The CDR3 length is 19 residues. Written as DNA, the CDR3 is TGTGCCAGCAGCCAAGTTGGGCCTAGCGGGAGGGAAAGTGGCAATGAGCAGTTCTTC. It is translated as CASSQVGPSGRESGNEQFF.

The V and J genes are TRBV2 and TRBJ2-3; 9 positions agree with TRBD2. V dropped 7 bases and J dropped 0; count of bases not matched to a gene: 14. Germline V gene lookup returns CDR1 SNHLY and CDR2 FYNNEI. This CDR3 is 18 amino acids long. CDR3 bases: TGTGCCAGCATCATCCCTCAGCGACTAGCGGACAGCACAGATACGCAGTATTTT. Translated, it gives CASIIPQRLADSTDTQYF.

The chain couples TRBV12-5 to TRBJ1-5, with TRBD1 identical over 8 bases. CDR1 and CDR2 (germline): LGHNT, FRNRAP. With V trimmed by 9 bases and J by 5 bases, 9 bases remained unmatched. The CDR3 is made up of 14 amino acids. In nucleotides, the CDR3 is TGTGCTAGGGGACTCGGACAGGGATATCAGCCCCAGCATTTT. Protein: CARGLGQGYQPQHF.

The V and J genes are TRBV23-1 and TRBJ2-7; 10 bases agree with TRBD2. TRBV23-1 is an ORF; its function is uncertain. The CDR3 has 19 amino acids. Trimming cost V 6 bases and J 0 bases; bases outside gene matches: 17. The CDR3 region is CASRTRLAGVPLSSYEQYF. The CDR3 nucleotides are TGCGCCAGCAGAACCCGCCTAGCGGGAGTGCCCCTAAGCTCCTACGAGCAGTACTTC.

This clone was picked up a small number of times. This sequence joins TRBV30 and TRBJ2-1, with unresolved D. Germline assignment: CDR1 GTSNPN and CDR2 SVGIG (reference sequence). Trimming took off 0 bases at V and 6 bases at J, with 6 bases between the two ends. This CDR3 has 12 amino acids. The CDR3 nucleotides read TGTGCCTGGAGTGTCCGAGTCAATGAGCAGTTCTTC. Its translation: CAWSVRVNEQFF.

The chain links TRBV5-1 to TRBJ2-1; 10 nucleotides align to TRBD2. This CDR3 comprises 18 residues. CDR1 and CDR2 from the germline V gene are SGHRS and YFSETQ. V was pared by 0 bases and J by 0 bases, with 6 bases of the junction left unmatched. The CDR3 loop is CASSLGLAGHSSYNEQFF. The CDR3 DNA reads as TGCGCCAGCAGCTTGGGACTAGCGGGCCACAGCTCCTACAATGAGCAGTTCTTC.

The chain uses TRBV5-1 and TRBJ2-4; the D gene is possibly TRBD1 (7 bases). Per the germline V gene, CDR1 is SGHRS and CDR2 is YFSETQ. Trimming took off 4 bases at V and 0 bases at J, with 14 bases between the two ends. This CDR3 contains 16 residues. The DNA of the CDR3 is TGCGCCAGCAGCGCGGGGACAGTACTAGCCAAAAACATTCAGTACTTC. As protein: CASSAGTVLAKNIQYF.

This sequence joins TRBV10-2 and TRBJ2-7, with D possibly TRBD1 on 5 matching bases. This CDR3 has 15 residues. CDR1 is WSHSY and CDR2 is SAAADI in the germline V gene. V lost 0 bases and J lost 2, with 11 bases in between. The CDR3 DNA reads TGCGCCAGCAGTGAGTCGGGGCCCAGGACCTACGAGCAGTACTTC. Translated, it gives CASSESGPRTYEQYF.

The chain uses TRBV5-1 and TRBJ1-2, with 7 bases aligning to TRBD1. V lost 2 bases to trimming and J lost 6 bases; unmatched junction nucleotides: 13. CDR1 and CDR2 from the germline V gene are SGHRS and YFSETQ. The CDR3 runs to 16 residues. The CDR3 sequence: CASSLDRDSGRHGYTF. The CDR3 DNA reads TGCGCCAGCAGCTTAGACCGGGACAGCGGACGGCATGGCTACACCTTC.

V usage is TRBV27 and J usage is TRBJ2-7, with a tentative D call TRBD2 (6 bases). Per germline, CDR1 MNHEY and CDR2 SMNVEV (reference sequence). The V gene lost 6 bases and the J gene lost 3 bases, with 24 bases spanning the gap. The CDR3 runs 17 residues. DNA for the CDR3: TGTGCCAGCAGAAAGGACACGTCACCGCGGGGCCTCTACGAGCAGTACTTC. Its translation is CASRKDTSPRGLYEQYF.

In nucleotides, the CDR3 is TGCGCCAGCAGTGACCCATTGGAGGAGGGCACGTGGCAGTACTTC. Translating it yields CASSDPLEEGTWQYF. V usage is TRBV10-2 and J usage is TRBJ2-7; TRBD2 might be the D (6 bases). The germline V and J ends were trimmed by 3 bases and 9 bases, with 21 bases remaining between them. The CDR3 spans 15 residues. Germline CDR1 WSHSY, CDR2 SAAADI.